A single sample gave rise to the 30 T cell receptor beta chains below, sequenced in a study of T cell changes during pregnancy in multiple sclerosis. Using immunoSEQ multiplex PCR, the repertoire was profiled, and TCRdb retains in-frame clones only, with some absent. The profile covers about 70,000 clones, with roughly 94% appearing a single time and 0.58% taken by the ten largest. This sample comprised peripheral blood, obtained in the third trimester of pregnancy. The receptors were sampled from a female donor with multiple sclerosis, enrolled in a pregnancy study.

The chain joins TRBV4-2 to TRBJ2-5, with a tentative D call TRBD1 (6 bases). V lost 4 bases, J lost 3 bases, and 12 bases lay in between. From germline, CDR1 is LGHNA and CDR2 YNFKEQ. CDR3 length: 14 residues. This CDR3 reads CASSPDRRKETQYF. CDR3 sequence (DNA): TGTGCCAGCAGCCCCGACAGGAGAAAAGAGACCCAGTACTTC.

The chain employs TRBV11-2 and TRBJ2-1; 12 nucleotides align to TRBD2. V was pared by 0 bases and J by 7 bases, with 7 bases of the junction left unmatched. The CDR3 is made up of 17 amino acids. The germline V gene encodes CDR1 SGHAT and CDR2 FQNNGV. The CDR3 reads CASSLDPPSGGANEQFF. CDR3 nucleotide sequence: TGTGCCAGCAGCTTAGATCCCCCTAGCGGGGGGGCGAATGAGCAGTTCTTC.

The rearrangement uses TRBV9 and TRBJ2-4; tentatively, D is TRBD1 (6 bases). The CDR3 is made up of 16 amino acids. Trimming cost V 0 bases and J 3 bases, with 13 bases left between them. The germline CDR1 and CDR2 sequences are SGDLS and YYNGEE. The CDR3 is CASSVGSGADKNIQYF. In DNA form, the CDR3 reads TGTGCCAGCAGCGTAGGTTCAGGGGCGGACAAAAACATTCAGTACTTC.

The CDR3, as DNA: TGTGCCAGCAGCTTAATCAGGGGGACTAACTATGGCTACACCTTC. Encoded protein: CASSLIRGTNYGYTF. The chain uses TRBV13 and TRBJ1-2; 7 bases are shared with TRBD1. V trimming: 2 bases; J trimming: 0 bases; junction bases outside the gene matches: 3. Germline V gene sequence: CDR1 PRHDT, CDR2 FYEKMQ (reference sequence). This CDR3 comprises 15 residues.

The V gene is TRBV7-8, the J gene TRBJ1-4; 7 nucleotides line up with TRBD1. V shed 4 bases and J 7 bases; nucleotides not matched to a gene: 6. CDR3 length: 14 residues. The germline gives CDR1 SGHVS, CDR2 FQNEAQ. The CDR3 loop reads CASSSRDRSEKLFF. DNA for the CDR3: TGTGCCAGCAGCTCCCGGGACAGAAGTGAAAAACTGTTTTTT.

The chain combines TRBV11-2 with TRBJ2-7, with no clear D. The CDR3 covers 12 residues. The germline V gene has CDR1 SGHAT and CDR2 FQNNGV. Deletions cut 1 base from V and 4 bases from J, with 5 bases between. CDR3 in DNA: TGTGCCAGCAGCTTAGCGCGGTACGAGCAGTACTTC. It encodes CASSLARYEQYF.

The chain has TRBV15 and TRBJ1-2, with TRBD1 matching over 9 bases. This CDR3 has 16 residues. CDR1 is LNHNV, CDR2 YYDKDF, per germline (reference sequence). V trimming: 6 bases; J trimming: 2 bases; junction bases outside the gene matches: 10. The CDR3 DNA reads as TGTGCCACCAGGAGACCGGGACAGGGTTTCAACTATGGCTACACCTTC. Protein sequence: CATRRPGQGFNYGYTF.

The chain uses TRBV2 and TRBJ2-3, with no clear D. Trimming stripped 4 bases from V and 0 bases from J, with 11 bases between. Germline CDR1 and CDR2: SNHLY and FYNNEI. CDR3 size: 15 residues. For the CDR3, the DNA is TGTGCCAGCAGTGCTGACACCGCTAGCACAGATACGCAGTATTTT. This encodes CASSADTASTDTQYF.

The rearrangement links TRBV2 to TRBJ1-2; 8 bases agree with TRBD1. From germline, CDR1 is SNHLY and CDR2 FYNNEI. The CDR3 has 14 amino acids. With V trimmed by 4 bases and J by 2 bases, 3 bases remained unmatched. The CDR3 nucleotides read TGTGCCAGCAGTGCCCGGACAGGGAACTATGGCTACACCTTC. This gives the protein CASSARTGNYGYTF.

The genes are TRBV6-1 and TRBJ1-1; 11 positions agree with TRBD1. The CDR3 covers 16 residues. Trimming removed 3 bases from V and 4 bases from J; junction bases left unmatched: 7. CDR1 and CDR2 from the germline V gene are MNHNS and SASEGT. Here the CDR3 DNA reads TGTGCCAGCAGTGACGGACAGGGGGCGTTGGTCACTGAAGCTTTCTTT. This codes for CASSDGQGALVTEAFF.

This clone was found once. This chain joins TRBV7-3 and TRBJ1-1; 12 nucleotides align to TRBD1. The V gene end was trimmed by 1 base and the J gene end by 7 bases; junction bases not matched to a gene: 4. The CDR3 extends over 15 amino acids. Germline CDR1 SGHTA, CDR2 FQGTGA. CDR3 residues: CASSLMGTGGFEAFF. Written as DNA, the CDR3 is TGTGCCAGCAGCTTAATGGGGACAGGGGGCTTTGAAGCTTTCTTT.

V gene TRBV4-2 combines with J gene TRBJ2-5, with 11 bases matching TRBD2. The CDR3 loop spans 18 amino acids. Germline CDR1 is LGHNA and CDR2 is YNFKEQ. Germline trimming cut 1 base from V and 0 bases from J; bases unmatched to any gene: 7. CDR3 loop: CASSQGRLAGPHQETQYF. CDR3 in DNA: TGTGCCAGCAGCCAAGGGAGACTAGCGGGACCTCACCAAGAGACCCAGTACTTC.

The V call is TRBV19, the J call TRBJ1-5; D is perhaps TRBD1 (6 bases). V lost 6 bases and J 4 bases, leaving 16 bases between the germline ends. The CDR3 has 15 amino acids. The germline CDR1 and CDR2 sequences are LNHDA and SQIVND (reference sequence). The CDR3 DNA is TGTGCCAGTAGGACCTTAACAGGGAGAAATCAGCCCCAGCATTTT. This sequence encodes CASRTLTGRNQPQHF.

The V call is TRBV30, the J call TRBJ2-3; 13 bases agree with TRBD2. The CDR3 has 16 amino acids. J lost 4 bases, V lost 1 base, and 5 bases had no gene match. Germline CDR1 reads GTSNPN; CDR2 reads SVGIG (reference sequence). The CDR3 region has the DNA TGTGCCTGGAGTGGAACGACTAGCGGGGGGCCAGATACGCAGTATTTT. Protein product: CAWSGTTSGGPDTQYF.

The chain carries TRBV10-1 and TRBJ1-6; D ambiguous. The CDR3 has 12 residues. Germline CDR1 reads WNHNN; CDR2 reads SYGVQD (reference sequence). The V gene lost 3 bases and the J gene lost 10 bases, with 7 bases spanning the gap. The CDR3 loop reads CASSDNLSPLHF. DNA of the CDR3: TGCGCCAGCAGTGATAATCTGTCACCCCTCCACTTT.

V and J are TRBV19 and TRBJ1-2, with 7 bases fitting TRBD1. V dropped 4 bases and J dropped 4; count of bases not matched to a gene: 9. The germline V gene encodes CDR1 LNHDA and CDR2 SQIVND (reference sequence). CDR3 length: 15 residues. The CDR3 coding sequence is TGTGCCAGTAGTACCCGGGACAGTCCGTTCTATGGCTACACCTTC. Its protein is CASSTRDSPFYGYTF.

This CDR3 is CATSRLAGAQETQYF. Written as DNA, the CDR3 is TGTGCCACCAGCAGGCTAGCGGGGGCCCAAGAGACCCAGTACTTC. This chain uses TRBV15 with TRBJ2-5; 10 nucleotides match TRBD2. Per the germline V gene, CDR1 is LNHNV and CDR2 is YYDKDF (reference sequence). This CDR3 is built from 15 residues. Trimming took 3 bases from V and 1 from J; bases not matched to a gene: 2.

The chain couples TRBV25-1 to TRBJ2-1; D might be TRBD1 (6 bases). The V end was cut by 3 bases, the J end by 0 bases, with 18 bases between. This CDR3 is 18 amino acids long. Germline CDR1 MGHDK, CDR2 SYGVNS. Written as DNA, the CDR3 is TGTGCCAGCAGTGATGGCGGCAGGGGACGGAGCTCCTACAATGAGCAGTTCTTC. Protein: CASSDGGRGRSSYNEQFF.

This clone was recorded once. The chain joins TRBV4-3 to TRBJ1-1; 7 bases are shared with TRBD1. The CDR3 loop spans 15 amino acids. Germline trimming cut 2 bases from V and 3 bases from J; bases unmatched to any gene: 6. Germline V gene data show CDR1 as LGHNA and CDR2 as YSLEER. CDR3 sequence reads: CASSQYRGLDTEAFF. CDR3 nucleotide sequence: TGCGCCAGCAGCCAATACAGGGGTCTGGACACTGAAGCTTTCTTT.

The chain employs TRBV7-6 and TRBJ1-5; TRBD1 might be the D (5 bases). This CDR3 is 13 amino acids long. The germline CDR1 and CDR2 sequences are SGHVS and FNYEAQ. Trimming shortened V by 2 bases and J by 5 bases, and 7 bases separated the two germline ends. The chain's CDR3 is CASSLSRDQPQHF. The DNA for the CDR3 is TGTGCCAGCAGCTTATCCAGGGATCAGCCCCAGCATTTT.

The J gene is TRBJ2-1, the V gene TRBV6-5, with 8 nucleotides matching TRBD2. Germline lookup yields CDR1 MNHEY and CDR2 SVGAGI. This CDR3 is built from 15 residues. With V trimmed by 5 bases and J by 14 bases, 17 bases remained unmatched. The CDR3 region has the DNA TGTGCCAGCAGTATCCGGCACGGGGGGGATTCGGTAAAGTTCTTC. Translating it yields CASSIRHGGDSVKFF.

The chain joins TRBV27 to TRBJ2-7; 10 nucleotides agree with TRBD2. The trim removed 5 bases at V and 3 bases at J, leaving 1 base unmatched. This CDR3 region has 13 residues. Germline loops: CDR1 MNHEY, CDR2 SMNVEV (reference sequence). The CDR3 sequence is CASSPSGGYEQYF. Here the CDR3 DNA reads TGTGCCAGCAGTCCTAGCGGGGGCTACGAGCAGTACTTC.

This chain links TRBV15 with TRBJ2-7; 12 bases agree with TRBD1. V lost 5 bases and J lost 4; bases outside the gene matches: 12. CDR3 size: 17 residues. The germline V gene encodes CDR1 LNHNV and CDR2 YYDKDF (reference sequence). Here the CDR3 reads CATSYYHRDRGRYEQYF. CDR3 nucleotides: TGTGCCACCAGCTACTACCACAGGGACAGGGGGCGGTACGAGCAGTACTTC.

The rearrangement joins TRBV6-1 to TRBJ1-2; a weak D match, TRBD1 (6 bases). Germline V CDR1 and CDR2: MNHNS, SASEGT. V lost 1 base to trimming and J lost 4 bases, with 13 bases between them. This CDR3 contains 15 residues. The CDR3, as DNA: TGTGCCAGCAGTGAAGGAACAGGGCTAGCCTATGGCTACACCTTC. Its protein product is CASSEGTGLAYGYTF.

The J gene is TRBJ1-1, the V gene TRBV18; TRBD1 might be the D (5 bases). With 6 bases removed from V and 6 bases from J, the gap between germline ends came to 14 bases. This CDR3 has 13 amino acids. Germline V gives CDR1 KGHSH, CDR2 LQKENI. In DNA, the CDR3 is TGTGCCAGCTCGTCAGACAGACCCCCTGAAGCTTTCTTT. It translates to CASSSDRPPEAFF.

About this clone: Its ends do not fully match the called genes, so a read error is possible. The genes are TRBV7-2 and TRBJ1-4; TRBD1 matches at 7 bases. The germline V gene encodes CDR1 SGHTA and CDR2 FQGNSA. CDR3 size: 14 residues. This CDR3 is CASTLDRVNEKLFF. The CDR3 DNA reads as TGTGCCAGCACCTTAGACAGGGTTAATGAAAAACTGTTTTTT.

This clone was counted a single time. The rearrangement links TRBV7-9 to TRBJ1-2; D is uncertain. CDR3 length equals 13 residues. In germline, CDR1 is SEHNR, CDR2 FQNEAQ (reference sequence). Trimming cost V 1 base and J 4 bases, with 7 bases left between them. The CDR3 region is CASSLGSGYGYTF. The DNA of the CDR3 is TGTGCCAGCAGCTTAGGTTCAGGCTATGGCTACACCTTC.

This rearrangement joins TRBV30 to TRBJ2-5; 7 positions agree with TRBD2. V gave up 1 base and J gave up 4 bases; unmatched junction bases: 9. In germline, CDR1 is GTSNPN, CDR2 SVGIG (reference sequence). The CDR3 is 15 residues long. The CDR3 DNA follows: TGTGCCTGGAGTGCCTCTCCGGGGAGGGGAGAGACCCAGTACTTC. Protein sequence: CAWSASPGRGETQYF.

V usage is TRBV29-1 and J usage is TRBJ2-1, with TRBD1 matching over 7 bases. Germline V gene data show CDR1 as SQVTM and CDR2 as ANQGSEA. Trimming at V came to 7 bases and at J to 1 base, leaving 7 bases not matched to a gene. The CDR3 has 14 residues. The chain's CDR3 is CSADDRASYNEQFF. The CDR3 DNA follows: TGCAGCGCCGACGACAGGGCTTCCTACAATGAGCAGTTCTTC.

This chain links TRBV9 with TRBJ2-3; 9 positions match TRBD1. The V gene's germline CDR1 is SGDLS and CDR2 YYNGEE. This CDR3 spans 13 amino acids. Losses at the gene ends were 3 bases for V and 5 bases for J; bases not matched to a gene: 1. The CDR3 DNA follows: TGTGCCAGCAGCGGACAGGGGGGAGATACGCAGTATTTT. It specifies CASSGQGGDTQYF.